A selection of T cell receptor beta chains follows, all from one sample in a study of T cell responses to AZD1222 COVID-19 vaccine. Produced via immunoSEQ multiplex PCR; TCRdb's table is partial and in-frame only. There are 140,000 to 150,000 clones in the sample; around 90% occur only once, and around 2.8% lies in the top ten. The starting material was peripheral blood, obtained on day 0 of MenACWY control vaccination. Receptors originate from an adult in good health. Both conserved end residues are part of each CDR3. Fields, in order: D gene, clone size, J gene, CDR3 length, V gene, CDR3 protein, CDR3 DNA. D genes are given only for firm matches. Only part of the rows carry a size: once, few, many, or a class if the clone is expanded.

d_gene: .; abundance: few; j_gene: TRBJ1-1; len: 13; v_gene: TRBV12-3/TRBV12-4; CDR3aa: CASSLGGNTEAFF; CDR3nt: TGTGCCAGCAGTTTAGGGGGGAACACTGAAGCTTTCTTT
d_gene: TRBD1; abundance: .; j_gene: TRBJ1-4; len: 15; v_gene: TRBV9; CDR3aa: CASSPGTGVNEKLFF; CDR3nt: TGTGCCAGCAGCCCCGGGACAGGAGTTAATGAAAAACTGTTTTTT
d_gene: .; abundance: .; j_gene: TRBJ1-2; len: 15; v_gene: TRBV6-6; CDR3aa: CASSYRGTLDYGYTF; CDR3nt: TGTGCCAGCAGTTACCGGGGGACACTCGACTATGGCTACACCTTC
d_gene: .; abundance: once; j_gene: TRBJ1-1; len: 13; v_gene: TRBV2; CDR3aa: CASNTQVNTEAFF; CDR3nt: TGTGCCAGCAACACACAGGTGAACACTGAAGCTTTCTTT
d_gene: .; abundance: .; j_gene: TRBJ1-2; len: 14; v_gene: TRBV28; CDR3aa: CASSFIRIEDGYTF; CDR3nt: TGTGCCAGCAGTTTTATACGGATAGAGGATGGCTACACCTTC
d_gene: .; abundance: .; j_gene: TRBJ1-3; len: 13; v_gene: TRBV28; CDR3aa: CASSFISGNTIYF; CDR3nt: TGTGCCAGCAGTTTCATTTCCGGAAACACCATATATTTT
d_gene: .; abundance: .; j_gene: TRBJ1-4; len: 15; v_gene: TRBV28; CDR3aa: CASSRGTAGGEKLFF; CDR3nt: TGTGCCAGCAGCCGAGGAACAGCGGGGGGCGAAAAACTGTTTTTT
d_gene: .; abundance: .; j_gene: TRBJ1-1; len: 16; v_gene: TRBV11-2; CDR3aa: CASSFSRAGANTEAFF; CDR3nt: TGTGCCAGCAGCTTCTCCCGGGCGGGGGCGAACACTGAAGCTTTCTTT
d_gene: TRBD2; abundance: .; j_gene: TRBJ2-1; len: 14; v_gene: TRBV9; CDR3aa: CASSKGLAVNEQFF; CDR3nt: TGTGCCAGCAGCAAGGGACTAGCGGTCAATGAGCAGTTCTTC
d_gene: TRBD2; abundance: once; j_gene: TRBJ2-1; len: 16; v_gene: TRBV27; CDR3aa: CASSLYAREFYNEQFF; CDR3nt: TGTGCCAGCAGTTTATATGCGCGGGAGTTCTACAATGAGCAGTTCTTC
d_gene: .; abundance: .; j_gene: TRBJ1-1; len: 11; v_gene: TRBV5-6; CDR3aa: CASSLNTEAFF; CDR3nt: TGTGCCAGCAGCTTGAACACTGAAGCTTTCTTT
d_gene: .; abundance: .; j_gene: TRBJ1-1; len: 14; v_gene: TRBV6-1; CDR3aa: CASSEDSWNTEAFF; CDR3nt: TGTGCCAGCAGTGAGGACAGTTGGAACACTGAAGCTTTCTTT
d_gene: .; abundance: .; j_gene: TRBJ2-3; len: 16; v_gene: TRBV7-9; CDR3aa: CASSLVTGADADTQYF; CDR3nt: TGTGCCAGCAGCTTAGTAACGGGGGCAGACGCAGATACGCAGTATTTT
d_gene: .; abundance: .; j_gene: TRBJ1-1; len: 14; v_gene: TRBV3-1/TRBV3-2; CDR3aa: CASSHGGAAAEAFF; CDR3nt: TGTGCCAGCAGCCACGGCGGGGCAGCCGCTGAAGCTTTCTTT
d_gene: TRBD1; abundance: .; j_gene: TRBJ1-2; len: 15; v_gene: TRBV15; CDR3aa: CATSRAVGTAYGYTF; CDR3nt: TGTGCCACCAGCAGAGCTGTCGGGACAGCGTATGGCTACACCTTC
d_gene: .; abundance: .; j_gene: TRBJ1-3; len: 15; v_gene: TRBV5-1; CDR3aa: CASSLVGGRGNTIYF; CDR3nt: TGCGCCAGCAGCTTGGTAGGGGGGAGAGGAAACACCATATATTTT
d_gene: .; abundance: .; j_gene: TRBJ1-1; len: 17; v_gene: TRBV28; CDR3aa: CASSLRWAGRRSTEAFF; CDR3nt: TGTGCCAGCAGTTTAAGGTGGGCAGGGCGAAGGAGCACTGAAGCTTTCTTT
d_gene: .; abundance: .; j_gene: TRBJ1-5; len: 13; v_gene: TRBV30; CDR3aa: CAWSHTGNQPQHF; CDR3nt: TGTGCCTGGAGTCATACAGGGAATCAGCCCCAGCATTTT
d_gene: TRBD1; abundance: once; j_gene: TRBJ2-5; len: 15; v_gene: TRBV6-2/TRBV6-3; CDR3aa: CASSYRQGDQETQYF; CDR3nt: TGTGCCAGCAGTTACCGACAGGGGGACCAAGAGACCCAGTACTTC
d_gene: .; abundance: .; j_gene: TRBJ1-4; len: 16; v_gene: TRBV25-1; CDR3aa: CASSDTSASDFEKLFF; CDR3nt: TGTGCCAGCAGTGATACCTCCGCCAGCGATTTTGAAAAACTGTTTTTT
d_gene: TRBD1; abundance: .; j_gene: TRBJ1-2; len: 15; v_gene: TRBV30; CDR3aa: CAWSVRGRGQNGYTF; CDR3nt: TGTGCCTGGAGTGTAAGGGGCAGGGGGCAGAATGGCTACACCTTC
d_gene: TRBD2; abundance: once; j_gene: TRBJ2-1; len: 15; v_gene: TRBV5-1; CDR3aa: CASTTHPAGGNEQFF; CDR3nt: TGCGCCAGCACCACGCATCCAGCGGGAGGGAATGAGCAGTTCTTC
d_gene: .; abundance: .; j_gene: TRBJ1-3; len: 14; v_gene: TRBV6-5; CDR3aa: CASRAQGSGNTIYF; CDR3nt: TGTGCCAGCAGAGCGCAGGGCTCTGGAAACACCATATATTTT
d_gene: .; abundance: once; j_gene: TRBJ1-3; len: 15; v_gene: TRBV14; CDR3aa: CASSQEPGRGNTIYF; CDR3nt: TGTGCCAGCAGCCAAGAACCGGGGAGAGGAAACACCATATATTTT
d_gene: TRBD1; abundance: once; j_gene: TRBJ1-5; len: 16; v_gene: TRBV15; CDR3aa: CATSRYTDRGGQPQHF; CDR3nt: TGTGCCACCAGCCGCTACACGGACAGGGGAGGTCAGCCCCAGCATTTT
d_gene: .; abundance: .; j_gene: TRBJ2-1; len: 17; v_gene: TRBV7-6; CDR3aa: CASSLPSRASSYNEQFF; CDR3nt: TGTGCCAGCAGCTTACCCTCCCGGGCGAGCTCCTACAATGAGCAGTTCTTC
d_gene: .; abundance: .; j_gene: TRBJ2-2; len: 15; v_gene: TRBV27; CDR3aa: CASSSHLDNTGELFF; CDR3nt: TGTGCCAGCAGTTCCCACCTCGATAACACCGGGGAGCTGTTTTTT
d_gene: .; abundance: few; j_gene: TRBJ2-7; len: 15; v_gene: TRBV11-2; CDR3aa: CASSTGSGPFYEQYF; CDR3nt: TGTGCCAGCAGCACCGGAAGCGGTCCATTCTACGAGCAGTACTTC
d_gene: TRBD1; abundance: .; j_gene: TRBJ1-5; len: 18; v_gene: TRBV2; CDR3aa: CASSNTPRGSYSNQPQHF; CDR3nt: TGTGCCAGCAGCAACACTCCCAGGGGGTCTTATAGCAATCAGCCCCAGCATTTT
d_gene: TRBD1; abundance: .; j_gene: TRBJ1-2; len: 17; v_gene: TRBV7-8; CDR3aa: CASSLVTGGVYNYGYTF; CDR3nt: TGTGCCAGCAGCTTAGTGACAGGGGGCGTCTATAACTATGGCTACACCTTC
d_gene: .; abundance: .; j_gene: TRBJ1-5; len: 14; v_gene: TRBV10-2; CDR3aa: CASSGGLSNQPQHF; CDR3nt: TGCGCCAGCAGTGGAGGGTTAAGCAATCAGCCCCAGCATTTT
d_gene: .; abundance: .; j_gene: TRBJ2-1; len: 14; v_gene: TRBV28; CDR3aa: CASISSGPYNEQFF; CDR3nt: TGTGCCAGCATTTCTTCGGGACCCTACAATGAGCAGTTCTTC
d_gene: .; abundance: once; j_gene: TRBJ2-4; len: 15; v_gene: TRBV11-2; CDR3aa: CASSRTVLAKNIQYF; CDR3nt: TGTGCCAGCAGCCGGACGGTACTAGCCAAAAACATTCAGTACTTC
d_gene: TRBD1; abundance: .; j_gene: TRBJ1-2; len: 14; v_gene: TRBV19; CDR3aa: CASSPRDRGAGYTF; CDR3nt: TGTGCCAGTAGTCCTCGGGACAGGGGGGCTGGCTACACCTTC
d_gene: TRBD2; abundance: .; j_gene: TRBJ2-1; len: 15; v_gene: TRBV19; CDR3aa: CASSKGLAANNEQFF; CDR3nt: TGTGCCAGTAGTAAGGGACTAGCGGCAAACAATGAGCAGTTCTTC
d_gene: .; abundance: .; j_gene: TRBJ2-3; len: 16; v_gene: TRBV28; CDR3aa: CASSLSYNIGADTQYF; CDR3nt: TGTGCCAGCAGTCTCTCTTATAACATCGGGGCAGATACGCAGTATTTT
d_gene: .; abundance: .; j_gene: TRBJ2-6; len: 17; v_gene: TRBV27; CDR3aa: CASSLGTTSSGANVLTF; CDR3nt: TGTGCCAGCAGTTTAGGGACAACCAGTTCTGGGGCCAACGTCCTGACTTTC
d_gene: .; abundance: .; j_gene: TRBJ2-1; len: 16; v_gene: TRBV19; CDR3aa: CASSTPSVSTKNEQFF; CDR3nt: TGTGCCAGTAGTACCCCCTCTGTGTCAACAAAAAATGAGCAGTTCTTC
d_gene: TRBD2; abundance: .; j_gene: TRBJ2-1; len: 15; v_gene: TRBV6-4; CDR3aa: CASSFSGRVPNEQFF; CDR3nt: TGTGCCAGCAGCTTTAGCGGGAGGGTCCCCAATGAGCAGTTCTTC
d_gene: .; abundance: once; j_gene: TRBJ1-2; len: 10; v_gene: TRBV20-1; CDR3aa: CSLNSYGYTF; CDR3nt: TGCAGCCTAAACAGCTATGGCTACACCTTC